Each of the 10 T cell receptor beta chains below was sequenced from the same sample in a study of cytomegalovirus exposure and HLA in healthy donors. Amplification used 60 Vbeta primers and 13 Jbeta primers. Libraries were prepared by immunoSEQ multiplex PCR; TCRdb keeps only in-frame clonotypes and omits some of them. Altogether 150,000 to 200,000 clones are present, 75% to 85% being singletons, with the ten largest covering around 1.4%. Source material: PBMCs. The receptors shown here come from a woman in her forties or fifties in good health and CMV-seronegative.

The chain joins TRBV4-1 to TRBJ2-3, with 10 positions matching TRBD2. The CDR3 consists of 17 residues. With V trimmed by 1 base and J by 3 bases, 7 bases remained unmatched. Germline V gives CDR1 MGHRA, CDR2 YSYEKL. The CDR3 DNA reads as TGCGCCAGCAGCCAAGGTTCTAGCGGGAGTCGGACAGATACGCAGTATTTT. This translates into CASSQGSSGSRTDTQYF.

CDR3 in DNA: TGTGCCAGCAGTTTCGGCAGGGAAAGGGGGAATGAGCAGTTCTTC. Encoded protein: CASSFGRERGNEQFF. The chain links TRBV28 to TRBJ2-1; TRBD1 is a possible D gene (6 bases). The CDR3 has 15 residues. Looked up from germline, CDR1 is MDHEN and CDR2 is SYDVKM. With 3 bases removed from V and 7 bases from J, the gap between germline ends came to 16 bases.

This clone occurred a few times. The chain combines TRBV2 with TRBJ1-1; a possible D gene is TRBD1 (6 bases). The length of the CDR3 is 15 residues. The germline V gene has CDR1 SNHLY and CDR2 FYNNEI. Trimming took 4 bases from V and 2 from J, leaving 14 bases between them. The CDR3 here is CASSVRGKGNTEAFF. Here the CDR3 DNA reads TGTGCCAGCAGTGTAAGGGGGAAGGGAAACACTGAAGCTTTCTTT.

The chain joins TRBV7-2 to TRBJ2-7; possibly TRBD2 for D (5 bases). This CDR3 is built from 13 residues. With 4 bases removed from V and 6 bases from J, the gap between germline ends came to 13 bases. CDR1 is SGHTA and CDR2 is FQGNSA in the germline V gene. In DNA, the CDR3 is TGTGCCAGCAGCTCTATCTCCGGAGGCGAGCAGTACTTC. Its protein is CASSSISGGEQYF.

V and J are TRBV7-9 and TRBJ1-2, with 7 positions matching TRBD1. The CDR3 length is 13 residues. Looked up from germline, CDR1 is SEHNR and CDR2 is FQNEAQ (reference sequence). V gave up 5 bases and J gave up 9 bases; unmatched junction bases: 9. CDR3: CASSIGTVSRYTF. Here the CDR3 DNA reads TGTGCCAGCAGCATCGGGACAGTTAGCCGCTACACCTTC. The full variable domain, with the rest looked up from reference TRBV7-9 and TRBJ1-2, is DTGVSQNPRHKITKRGQNVTFRCDPISEHNRLYWYRQTLGQGPEFLTYFQNEAQLEKSRLLSDRFSAERPKGSFSTLEIQRTEQGDSAMYLCASSIGTVSRYTFGSGTRLTVV.

The chain couples TRBV29-1 to TRBJ2-1; TRBD2 agrees at 8 bases. V lost 5 bases and J lost 6; bases outside the gene matches: 6. The CDR3 extends over 13 amino acids. Germline CDR1 reads SQVTM; CDR2 reads ANQGSEA. CDR3 amino acids: CSVQREYRNEQFF. The CDR3 DNA sequence: TGCAGCGTTCAGCGGGAGTACCGCAATGAGCAGTTCTTC.

This clone was counted a single time. The chain has TRBV11-3 and TRBJ2-2; 10 bases agree with TRBD2. CDR1 is SGHNT, CDR2 YENEEA, per germline. Trimming removed 3 bases from V and 7 bases from J; junction bases left unmatched: 5. The length of the CDR3 is 15 residues. CDR3 in DNA: TGTGCCAGCAGCTTGGCAGCGGGAGGGAGCGGGGAGCTGTTTTTT. Translation: CASSLAAGGSGELFF. Supplemented by reference TRBV11-3 and TRBJ2-2, the full variable domain reads EAGVVQSPRYKIIEKKQPVAFWCNPISGHNTLYWYLQNLGQGPELLIRYENEEAVDDSQLPKDRFSAERLKGVDSTLKIQPAELGDSAVYLCASSLAAGGSGELFFGEGSRLTVL.

The chain carries TRBV9 and TRBJ1-2; 9 positions match TRBD1. The germline V gene encodes CDR1 SGDLS and CDR2 YYNGEE. This CDR3 has 13 residues. V lost 2 bases, J lost 5 bases, and 1 base stayed unmatched. The CDR3 sequence: CASSVGTGYGYTF. DNA of the CDR3: TGTGCCAGCAGCGTGGGGACAGGGTATGGCTACACCTTC.

This chain uses TRBV9 with TRBJ1-1; unclear D gene. Germline V gene lookup returns CDR1 SGDLS and CDR2 YYNGEE. V was trimmed by 0 bases and J by 4 bases, leaving 7 bases between them. The CDR3 spans 13 residues. The CDR3 region has the DNA TGTGCCAGCAGCGTAGTTGAGGGCACTGAAGCTTTCTTT. It encodes CASSVVEGTEAFF.

This clone appeared a few times. The chain links TRBV6-5 to TRBJ2-7; the D is unclear. The V end lost 6 bases, the J end lost 6 bases, and 9 bases lay between the germline ends. In germline, CDR1 is MNHEY, CDR2 SVGAGI. This CDR3 has 11 amino acids. CDR3 sequence (DNA): TGTGCCAGCAGCTCGGCGGCCGAGCAGTACTTC. This encodes CASSSAAEQYF.